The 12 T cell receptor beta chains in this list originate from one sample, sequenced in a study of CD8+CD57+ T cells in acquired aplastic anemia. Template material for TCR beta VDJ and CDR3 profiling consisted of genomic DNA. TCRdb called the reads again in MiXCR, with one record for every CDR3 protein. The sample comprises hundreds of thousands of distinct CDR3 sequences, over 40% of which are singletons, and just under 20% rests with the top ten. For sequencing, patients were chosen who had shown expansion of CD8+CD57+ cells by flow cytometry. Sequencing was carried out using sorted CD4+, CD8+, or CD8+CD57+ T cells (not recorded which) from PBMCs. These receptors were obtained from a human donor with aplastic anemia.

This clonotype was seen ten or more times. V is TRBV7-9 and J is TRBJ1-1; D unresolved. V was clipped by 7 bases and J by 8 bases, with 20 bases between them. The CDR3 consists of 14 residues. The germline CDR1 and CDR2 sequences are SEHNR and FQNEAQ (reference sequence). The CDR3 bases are TGTGCCAGCACCGACCAGGCCATCTCCGGGGAAGCTTTCTTT. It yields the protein CASTDQAISGEAFF.

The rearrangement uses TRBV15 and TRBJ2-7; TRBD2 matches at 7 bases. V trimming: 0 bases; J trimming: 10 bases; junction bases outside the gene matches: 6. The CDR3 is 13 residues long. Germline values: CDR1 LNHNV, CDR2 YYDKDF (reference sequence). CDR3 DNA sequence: TGTGCCACCAGCAGAGATAGGACTAGAGGACAGTACTTC. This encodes CATSRDRTRGQYF.

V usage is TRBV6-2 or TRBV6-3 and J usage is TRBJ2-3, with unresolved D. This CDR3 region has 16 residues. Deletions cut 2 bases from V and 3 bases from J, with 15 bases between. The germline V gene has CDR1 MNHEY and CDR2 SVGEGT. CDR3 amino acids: CASSYVKTLGTDTQYF. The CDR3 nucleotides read TGTGCCAGCAGTTACGTCAAGACTCTCGGGACAGATACGCAGTATTTT.

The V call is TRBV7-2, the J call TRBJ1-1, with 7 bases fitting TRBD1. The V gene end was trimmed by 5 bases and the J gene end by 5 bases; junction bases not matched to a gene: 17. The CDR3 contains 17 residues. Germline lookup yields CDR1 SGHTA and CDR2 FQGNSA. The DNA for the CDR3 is TGTGCCAGCAGCCCCAGACAGGGAATAAGGGAGGGGACTGAAGCTTTCTTT. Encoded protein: CASSPRQGIREGTEAFF.

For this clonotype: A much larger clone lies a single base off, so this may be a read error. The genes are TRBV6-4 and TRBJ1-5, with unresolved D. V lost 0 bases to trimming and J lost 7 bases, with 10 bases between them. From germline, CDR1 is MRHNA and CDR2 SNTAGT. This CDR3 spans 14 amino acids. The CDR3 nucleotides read TGTGCCAGCAGTGACTCTCGGGGAGGGCAGCCCCAGCATTTT. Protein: CASSDSRGGQPQHF.

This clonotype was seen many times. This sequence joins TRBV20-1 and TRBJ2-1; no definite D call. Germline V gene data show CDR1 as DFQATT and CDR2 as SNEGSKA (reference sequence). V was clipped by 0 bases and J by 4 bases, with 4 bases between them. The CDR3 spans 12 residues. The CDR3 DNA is TGCAGTGCTAGAGATTCTTACAATGAGCAGTTCTTC. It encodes CSARDSYNEQFF.

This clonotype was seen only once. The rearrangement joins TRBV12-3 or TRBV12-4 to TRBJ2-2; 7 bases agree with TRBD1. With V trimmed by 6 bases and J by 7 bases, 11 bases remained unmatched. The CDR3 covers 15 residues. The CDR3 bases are TGTGCCAGCAGCGCGGACAGGAGCCATAGCGGGGAGCTGTTTTTT. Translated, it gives CASSADRSHSGELFF.

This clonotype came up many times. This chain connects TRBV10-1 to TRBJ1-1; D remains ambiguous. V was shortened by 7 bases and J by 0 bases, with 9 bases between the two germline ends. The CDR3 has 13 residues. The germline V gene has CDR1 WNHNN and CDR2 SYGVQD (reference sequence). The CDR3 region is CASTQGLNTEAFF. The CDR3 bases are TGCGCCAGCACCCAAGGGCTGAACACTGAAGCTTTCTTT.

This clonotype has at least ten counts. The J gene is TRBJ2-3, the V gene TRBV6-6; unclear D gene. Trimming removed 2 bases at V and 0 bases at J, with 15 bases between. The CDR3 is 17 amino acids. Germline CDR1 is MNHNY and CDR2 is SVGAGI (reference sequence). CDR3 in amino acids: CASSYVDSVLSTDTQYF. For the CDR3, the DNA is TGTGCCAGCAGTTACGTCGACTCCGTCCTTAGCACAGATACGCAGTATTTT.

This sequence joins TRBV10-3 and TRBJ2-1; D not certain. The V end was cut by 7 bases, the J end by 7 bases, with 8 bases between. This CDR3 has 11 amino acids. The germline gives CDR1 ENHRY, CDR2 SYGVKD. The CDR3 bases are TGTGCCATCACCTCAGGAAATGAGCAGTTCTTC. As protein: CAITSGNEQFF.

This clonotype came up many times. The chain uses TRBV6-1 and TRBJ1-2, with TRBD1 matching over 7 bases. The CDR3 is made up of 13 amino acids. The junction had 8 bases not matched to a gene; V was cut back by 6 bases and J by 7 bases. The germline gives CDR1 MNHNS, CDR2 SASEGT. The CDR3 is CASRSSNRGGYTF. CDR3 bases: TGTGCCAGCAGGAGCTCTAACAGGGGTGGCTACACCTTC.

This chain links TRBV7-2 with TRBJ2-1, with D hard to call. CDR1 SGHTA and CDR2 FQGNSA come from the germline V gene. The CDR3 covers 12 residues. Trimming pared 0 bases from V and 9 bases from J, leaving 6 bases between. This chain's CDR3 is CASSLALGEQFF. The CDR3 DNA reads TGTGCCAGCAGCTTAGCGTTGGGTGAGCAGTTCTTC.